The clone carrying this T cell receptor beta chain was counted a few times. The antigen is undetermined. The source of the sample is a study of circulating tumor DNA in untreated peripheral T-cell lymphoma. The protocol was immunoSEQ multiplex PCR, while the TCRdb copy is restricted to in-frame clones and leaves out a portion. The sample records around 10,000 clones, around 74% being singletons. Whole-study results and caveats: Tumor-specific clonotypes were found in roughly 79% of patients.

The tumor tissue sample was taken at baseline before any treatment. Germline loops: CDR1 ENHRY, CDR2 SYGVKD. The junction had 1 base not matched to a gene; V was cut back by 2 bases and J by 7 bases. The CDR3 length is 15 residues. The sequenced sample consisted of tumor tissue. The sequence was obtained from a human donor with peripheral T-cell lymphoma. J is TRBJ2-1 and V is TRBV10-3, with 14 bases fitting TRBD2. DNA of the CDR3: TGTGCCATCAGTGAGGGGACTAGCGGGGGAAATGAGCAGTTCTTC. Protein product: CAISEGTSGGNEQFF.